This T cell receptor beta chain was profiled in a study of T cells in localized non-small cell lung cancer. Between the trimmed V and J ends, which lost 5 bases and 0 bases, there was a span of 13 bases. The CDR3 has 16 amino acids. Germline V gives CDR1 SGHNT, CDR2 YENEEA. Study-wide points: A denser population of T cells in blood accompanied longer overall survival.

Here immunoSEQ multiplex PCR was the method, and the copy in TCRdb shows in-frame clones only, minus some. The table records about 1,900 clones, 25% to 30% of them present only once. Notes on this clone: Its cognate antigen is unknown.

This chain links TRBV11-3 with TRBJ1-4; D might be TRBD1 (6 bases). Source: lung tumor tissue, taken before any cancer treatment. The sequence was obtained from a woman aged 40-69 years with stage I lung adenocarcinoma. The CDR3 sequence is CASSLTGDATNEKLFF. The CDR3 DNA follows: TGTGCCAGCAGCCTGACAGGAGATGCAACTAATGAAAAACTGTTTTTT. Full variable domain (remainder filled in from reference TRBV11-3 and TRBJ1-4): EAGVVQSPRYKIIEKKQPVAFWCNPISGHNTLYWYLQNLGQGPELLIRYENEEAVDDSQLPKDRFSAERLKGVDSTLKIQPAELGDSAVYLCASSLTGDATNEKLFFGSGTQLSVL.